This note documents a single T cell receptor beta chain sequence. Its antigen remains unidentified. Measured with immunoSEQ multiplex PCR; TCRdb has only the in-frame clones, and not every one. The table lists roughly 180,000 clones, about 94% of them singletons, with about 9% in the top ten. This record belongs to a study of T cell responses to AZD1222 COVID-19 vaccine. Whole-study context: Second-dose recipients at about 4 or about 12 weeks were treated as one pooled group.

General study results and limits: It was only six AZD1222 recipients who were seropositive at baseline. Clonal diversity may have been underestimated in mostly white British donors. Dominant at 160-218 and 743-854, vaccine-associated CD4 TCRs also spanned spike.

The sequencing here drew on peripheral blood, taken on day 0 of AZD1222 vaccination. The TCR comes from an adult in good health.

Written as DNA, the CDR3 is TGTGCCTGGGAGGGTGACAGGGGCACAGATACGCAGTATTTT. Residues: CAWEGDRGTDTQYF. The V and J genes are TRBV30 and TRBJ2-3, with 7 bases matching TRBD1. The germline V gene has CDR1 GTSNPN and CDR2 SVGIG (reference sequence). The CDR3 has 14 amino acids. J lost 1 base, V lost 5 bases, and 6 bases had no gene match.